One sample yielded the 6 T cell receptor beta chains listed below, sequenced in a study of graft-versus-host responses after intestinal transplantation. For these TCRs, the target antigens are not known. Produced via immunoSEQ multiplex PCR; TCRdb's table is partial and in-frame only. The sample gives over 85,000 clones, 85% to 95% of which show up once; 0.5% to 0.6% is in the top ten. The sequenced sample was unstimulated CD8+ T cells sorted from spleen or lymph node cells, obtained before intestinal transplant. The receptors were gathered from a human donor who received an intestinal transplant.

This clone was seen once. The chain has TRBV7-9 and TRBJ2-3, with a tentative D call TRBD2 (5 bases). The germline V gene encodes CDR1 SEHNR and CDR2 FQNEAQ (reference sequence). The CDR3 spans 17 residues. V was cut by 7 bases and J by 2 bases, with 22 bases left in between. CDR3 sequence: CASTLAGKIAHTDTQYF. In DNA form, the CDR3 reads TGTGCCAGCACCCTAGCCGGCAAGATAGCACACACAGATACGCAGTATTTT.

The rearrangement joins TRBV27 to TRBJ2-1, with 15 positions matching TRBD2. Germline trimming cut 8 bases from V and 0 bases from J; bases unmatched to any gene: 8. This CDR3 is 18 amino acids long. The germline V gene has CDR1 MNHEY and CDR2 SMNVEV (reference sequence). CDR3 loop: CASGGLAGGPSSYNEQFF. The CDR3 DNA sequence: TGTGCCAGCGGGGGACTAGCGGGAGGCCCGAGCTCCTACAATGAGCAGTTCTTC.

The sample holds one count of this clone. V and J are TRBV25-1 and TRBJ1-2; unclear D gene. V was clipped by 5 bases and J by 5 bases, with 12 bases between them. The germline gives CDR1 MGHDK, CDR2 SYGVNS. The CDR3 loop spans 13 amino acids. CDR3 coding DNA: TGTGCCAGCAGTTCTGGGAGGAGATATGGCTACACCTTC. This encodes CASSSGRRYGYTF.

A remark on this clone: Other DNA sequences in the sample encode the same CDR3. The chain is built from TRBV6-5 and TRBJ2-1, with D unresolved. V was pared by 6 bases and J by 7 bases, with 10 bases between. The CDR3 loop spans 12 amino acids. CDR1 is MNHEY and CDR2 is SVGAGI in the germline V gene. CDR3 nucleotides: TGTGCCAGCAGCCCGGGCGGAAATGAGCAGTTCTTC. This translates into CASSPGGNEQFF.

The genes are TRBV28 and TRBJ1-5; the match to TRBD1 covers 7 bases. This CDR3 is 14 amino acids long. Germline V CDR1 and CDR2: MDHEN, SYDVKM. Losses at the gene ends were 5 bases for V and 7 bases for J; bases not matched to a gene: 8. The chain's CDR3 is CASSPRGLWQPQHF. As DNA, the CDR3 is TGTGCCAGCAGTCCCAGGGGGTTATGGCAGCCCCAGCATTTT.

This chain links TRBV15 with TRBJ2-7, with TRBD1 matching 8 bases. V shed 5 bases and J 5 bases; nucleotides not matched to a gene: 5. In germline, CDR1 is LNHNV, CDR2 YYDKDF (reference sequence). The CDR3 covers 13 residues. CDR3 coding DNA: TGTGCCACCAGCGGACAGGGTCTCGACGAGCAGTACTTC. This translates into CATSGQGLDEQYF.